This entry lists 28 T cell receptor beta chains sequenced from one sample in a study of kidney transplant recipient with SARS-CoV-2 infection. TCRdb used MiXCR to reprocess the reads, holding one entry per CDR3 protein. Here the sample spans 200,000 to 250,000 distinct CDR3 sequences, 25% to 30% being singletons. The sequencing here drew on a blood sample, taken at baseline and between days 110 and 120 from a kidney transplant recipient. These receptors were obtained from a male patient aged 25 to 39 who had COVID-19 and was a kidney transplant recipient. Certain T cells may be donor cells from the graft.

Comments on this clonotype: This may be a read error, as it is one base from a much larger clone. The chain links TRBV6-4 to TRBJ1-2; 9 bases agree with TRBD1. Germline V gene data show CDR1 as MRHNA and CDR2 as SNTAGT. There are 14 residues in the CDR3. In DNA form, the CDR3 reads TGTGCCGGCAGTGACACAGGGGGCGCATATGGCTACACCTTC. Its protein product is CAGSDTGGAYGYTF.

About this clonotype itself: This may be a read error, as it is one base from a much larger clone. The rearrangement joins TRBV10-2 to TRBJ2-7; TRBD2 agrees at 10 bases. The J call may be wrong; the DNA end is better matched by TRBJ2-5. The CDR3 spans 16 residues. CDR1 is WSHSY, CDR2 SAAADI, per germline. In nucleotides, the CDR3 is TGCACCAGCAGTGAGTCTAGCGGGAGCCGGAGAGAGACCCAGTACTTC. It yields the protein CTSSESSGSRRETQYF.

This clonotype was observed at least ten times. V usage is TRBV5-4 and J usage is TRBJ1-2, with no clear D. Trimming shortened V by 7 bases and J by 4 bases, and 23 bases separated the two germline ends. CDR1 and CDR2 from the germline V gene are SGHNT and YYREEE (reference sequence). The CDR3 spans 16 residues. In DNA, the CDR3 is TGTGCCAGCCCGATGTACGTACCAGGAAAGACCTATGGCTACACCTTC. Amino acids: CASPMYVPGKTYGYTF.

This clonotype occurred many times. The V call is TRBV7-2, the J call TRBJ1-2; 9 bases agree with TRBD1. This CDR3 has 15 residues. J gave up 8 bases and V 5 bases, and 12 bases lay outside the gene matches. Germline loops: CDR1 SGHTA, CDR2 FQGNSA. The CDR3 sequence is CASSARTGVAGGYTF. The CDR3 region has the DNA TGTGCCAGCAGCGCAAGGACAGGGGTAGCAGGGGGCTACACCTTC.

For this clonotype: Since the CDR3 does not end with the conserved phenylalanine or tryptophan, this likely comes from a read error. The chain recombines TRBV3-1 with TRBJ2-1; 15 bases map to TRBD2. Germline CDR1 and CDR2: LGHDT and YNNKEL (reference sequence). The V and J ends lost 5 bases and 5 bases, in that order; junction bases with no gene match: 16. This CDR3 is 20 amino acids long. The CDR3 region has the DNA TGTGCCAGCAGCTCCCCCGGGACTAGCGGGGGGAGCTACAGGGACAATGAGCAGTTCTTA. Amino acid sequence: CASSSPGTSGGSYRDNEQFL.

The V call is TRBV3-1, the J call TRBJ1-1, with a possible D match to TRBD1 (5 bases). The germline V and J ends were trimmed by 5 bases and 4 bases, with 23 bases remaining between them. The CDR3 is made up of 17 amino acids. Germline lookup yields CDR1 LGHDT and CDR2 YNNKEL (reference sequence). CDR3 residues: CASSGDPLISIRTEAFF. CDR3 DNA sequence: TGTGCCAGCAGCGGGGACCCTCTCATTTCAATTCGCACTGAAGCTTTCTTT.

V usage is TRBV14 and J usage is TRBJ2-1; 7 positions agree with TRBD1. After removal of 3 bases from V and 5 bases from J, the junction contained 4 bases not matched to a gene. Germline V CDR1 and CDR2: SGHDN, FVKESK. The CDR3 covers 14 residues. CDR3 DNA sequence: TGTGCCAGCAGCCAGGGGACAGTCGACAATGAGCAGTTCTTC. Translation gives CASSQGTVDNEQFF. The full variable domain, with the rest looked up from reference TRBV14 and TRBJ2-1, is EAGVTQFPSHSVIEKGQTVTLRCDPISGHDNLYWYRRVMGKEIKFLLHFVKESKQDESGMPNNRFLAERTGGTYSTLKVQPAELEDSGVYFCASSQGTVDNEQFFGPGTRLTVL.

This clonotype was seen at least ten times. The chain has TRBV5-8 and TRBJ2-2; TRBD2 aligns across 9 bases. There are 17 residues in the CDR3. Unmatched junction bases numbered 8, after V lost 0 bases and J lost 5 bases. Germline V gives CDR1 SGHTS, CDR2 YDEGEE. As DNA, the CDR3 is TGTGCCAGCAGCTTGGCCAGGGCGGGAGGGCCGACCGGGGAGCTGTTTTTT. It translates to CASSLARAGGPTGELFF.

The sample holds many counts of this clonotype. This rearrangement joins TRBV6-5 to TRBJ1-1; D uncertain. V was clipped by 10 bases and J by 1 base, with 13 bases between them. The germline V gene has CDR1 MNHEY and CDR2 SVGAGI. The CDR3 length is 13 residues. CDR3 nucleotides: TGTGCCACCACTAGGGAACCGAACACTGAAGCTTTCTTT. Amino acid sequence: CATTREPNTEAFF.

As to this clonotype: A much larger clone differs by one base, so this may be a read error. The chain has TRBV6-1 and TRBJ1-2; no definite D call. Per the germline V gene, CDR1 is MNHNS and CDR2 is SASEGT. CDR3 length: 17 amino acids. The CDR3 loop reads CAGSELCSMRKTYGYTF. The CDR3 coding sequence is TGTGCCGGCAGTGAGTTATGCTCTATGCGAAAGACCTATGGCTACACCTTC.

This clonotype was found a few times. J is TRBJ2-1 and V is TRBV19; unclear D gene. The CDR3 runs 14 residues. Germline V gives CDR1 LNHDA, CDR2 SQIVND (reference sequence). V was trimmed by 6 bases and J by 0 bases, leaving 9 bases between them. The CDR3 reads CASSGRSSYNEQFF. For the CDR3, the DNA is TGTGCCAGTAGCGGGCGCAGCTCCTACAATGAGCAGTTCTTC.

This clonotype was recorded once. A read error may explain this, as a much larger clone is one base away. This sequence joins TRBV28 and TRBJ2-1; tentatively, D is TRBD1 or TRBD2 (5 bases each). The CDR3 runs to 14 residues. Germline V lookup: CDR1 MDHEN, CDR2 SYDVKM. Written as DNA, the CDR3 is TGTGTCAGCAGTCCCCCGGGGCCCTACAATGAGCAGTTCTTC. Translating gives CVSSPPGPYNEQFF. Drawing the rest from reference TRBV28 and TRBJ2-1, the complete variable domain is DVKVTQSSRYLVKRTGEKVFLECVQDMDHENMFWYRQDPGLGLRLIYFSYDVKMKEKGDIPEGYSVSREKKERFSLILESASTNQTSMYLCVSSPPGPYNEQFFGPGTRLTVL.

Worth noting for this clonotype: A clone one base away is much larger, so this may be a read error. The chain uses TRBV20-1 and TRBJ1-5, with D tentatively TRBD1 (5 bases). CDR3 length equals 13 residues. The V gene's germline CDR1 is DFQATT and CDR2 SNEGSKA (reference sequence). Trimming took 1 base from V and 7 from J, leaving 11 bases between them. The CDR3, as DNA: TGCAGTGCTAGAGGTAGGGGAGGGCAGCCCCAGCATTTT. Its translation: CSARGRGGQPQHF.

This clonotype was recorded at least ten times. The V gene is TRBV3-1, the J gene TRBJ2-5; the D is unclear. Germline CDR1 is LGHDT and CDR2 is YNNKEL (reference sequence). V lost 5 bases and J 5 bases, leaving 24 bases between the germline ends. The CDR3 has 17 residues. CDR3: CASSKEHPISFSETQYF. CDR3 nucleotides: TGTGCCAGCAGCAAGGAGCATCCCATTTCTTTCTCTGAGACCCAGTACTTC.

This clonotype was picked up one time. This may stem from a read error, because a much larger clone lies one nucleotide away. The genes are TRBV7-6 and TRBJ1-1; D is unresolved. Germline values: CDR1 SGHVS, CDR2 FNYEAQ. V was shortened by 4 bases and J by 2 bases, with 8 bases between the two germline ends. This CDR3 has 13 residues. The CDR3 nucleotides read TGTGCCAGCAGCTGGACGGAAAACACTGAAGCTTTCTTT. The encoded protein is CASSWTENTEAFF.

Many counts were recorded for this clonotype. The V call is TRBV20-1, the J call TRBJ1-1, with D tentatively TRBD1 (5 bases). This CDR3 is 11 amino acids long. Trimming took 6 bases from V and 1 from J, leaving 6 bases between them. Germline assignment: CDR1 DFQATT and CDR2 SNEGSKA (reference sequence). The CDR3 bases are TGCAGTGCCGGGACGAACACTGAAGCTTTCTTT. It yields the protein CSAGTNTEAFF.

A note on this clonotype: A much larger clonotype is one base distant, so this may be a read error. This chain uses TRBV5-6 with TRBJ2-7, with 13 bases identical to TRBD2. From germline, CDR1 is SGHDT and CDR2 YYEEEE. The trim removed 7 bases at V and 4 bases at J, leaving 5 bases unmatched. CDR3 length equals 14 residues. CDR3 in amino acids: CASRTSGSGYEQYF. The CDR3, as DNA: TGTGCCAGCCGGACTAGCGGGAGCGGGTACGAGCAGTACTTC.

This clonotype was seen ten or more times. The chain links TRBV6-4 to TRBJ1-2, with no clear D. The CDR3 is 17 residues long. Per the germline V gene, CDR1 is MRHNA and CDR2 is SNTAGT. V lost 5 bases and J lost 4, with 23 bases in between. CDR3 region: CASSPAASHGKTYGYTF. The CDR3 DNA is TGTGCCAGCAGTCCGGCGGCCTCACACGGAAAGACCTATGGCTACACCTTC.

For this clonotype: A single base separates this from a much larger clone, so it may be a read error. This rearrangement joins TRBV7-2 to TRBJ2-1; D gene uncertain. The J call may be in error: the DNA end matches TRBJ2-7 better. The CDR3 is 16 residues long. Germline CDR1 reads SGHTA; CDR2 reads FQGNSA. CDR3 sequence (DNA): TGTACCAGCAGCCTCGTCGGGTTGGGTAGAACCTACGAGCAGTACTTC. Protein: CTSSLVGLGRTYEQYF.

About this clonotype: It may be a read error: a sequence one base away is much more abundant. The chain joins TRBV6-1 to TRBJ1-5; D perhaps matches TRBD1 (5 bases). This CDR3 is 18 amino acids long. From germline, CDR1 is MNHNS and CDR2 SASEGT. The germline V and J ends were trimmed by 0 bases and 3 bases, with 18 bases remaining between them. CDR3 sequence (DNA): TGTGCCAGCAGTGAAGCACTCTCGGCAGGGAACTTCAATCAGCCCCAGCATTTT. It specifies CASSEALSAGNFNQPQHF.

This clonotype showed up many times. This sequence joins TRBV30 and TRBJ1-2; D ambiguous. V lost 5 bases and J lost 4, with 23 bases in between. Germline lookup yields CDR1 GTSNPN and CDR2 SVGIG (reference sequence). The CDR3 covers 16 residues. The CDR3 region is CAWWVMRYRKTYGYTF. DNA of the CDR3: TGTGCCTGGTGGGTTATGCGTTATAGAAAGACCTATGGCTACACCTTC.

As regards this clonotype: This may arise from a read error, as a much more abundant clone is one base away. The V gene is TRBV9, the J gene TRBJ2-1, with 14 bases that match TRBD2. V shed 0 bases and J 9 bases; nucleotides not matched to a gene: 5. The CDR3 extends over 16 amino acids. CDR1 and CDR2 (germline): SGDLS, YYNGEE. The CDR3 reads CASSVDVTSGRGEQFF. The CDR3 nucleotides are TGTGCCAGCAGCGTAGACGTGACTAGCGGGAGGGGTGAGCAGTTCTTC.

This clonotype has ten or more counts. V is TRBV6-9 and J is TRBJ1-2; unclear D gene. The CDR3 is 17 amino acids. The V end lost 5 bases, the J end lost 4 bases, and 23 bases lay between the germline ends. Germline V lookup: CDR1 MNHGY, CDR2 SVAAGI. The CDR3 here is CASSDLLPYGKTYGYTF. As DNA, the CDR3 is TGTGCCAGCAGTGATTTATTGCCTTACGGAAAGACCTATGGCTACACCTTC.

This clonotype occurred many times. The chain combines TRBV9 with TRBJ1-2; D gene unclear. Deletions cut 7 bases from V and 4 bases from J, with 23 bases between. Germline assignment: CDR1 SGDLS and CDR2 YYNGEE. This CDR3 region has 16 residues. The CDR3 loop reads CASGSKYSRKTYGYTF. As DNA, the CDR3 is TGTGCCAGCGGTAGTAAGTACTCAAGAAAGACCTATGGCTACACCTTC.

Note on this clonotype: Possible read error: a much larger clone is one base away. The genes are TRBV7-6 and TRBJ1-5, with D perhaps matching TRBD1 (6 bases). CDR3 length: 13 residues. CDR1 and CDR2 from the germline V gene are SGHVS and FNYEAQ. CDR3 sequence (DNA): TGTGCCAGCAGCCGGGACACCAATCGGCCCCAGCATTTT. Its translation is CASSRDTNRPQHF. Filled out from reference TRBV7-6 and TRBJ1-5, the complete variable domain reads GAGVSQSPRYKVTKRGQDVALRCDPISGHVSLYWYRQALGQGPEFLTYFNYEAQQDKSGLPNDRFSAERPEGSISTLTIQRTEQRDSAMYRCASSRDTNRPQHFGDGTRLSIL.

As concerns this clonotype: One end of the junction varies from germline; a read error may be responsible. This rearrangement joins TRBV29-1 to TRBJ2-3; TRBD1 matches 8 bases. Germline V gives CDR1 SQVTM, CDR2 ANQGSEA. The CDR3 spans 13 residues. CDR3 residues: CSVVYRGTGTQYF. The CDR3 DNA reads as TGCAGCGTTGTGTACAGGGGGACAGGTACGCAGTATTTT.

This clonotype was seen at least ten times. For the CDR3, the DNA is TGTGCCAGCAGCGACGGGGACACAGGGTCATTTGGCTACACCTTC. Translation: CASSDGDTGSFGYTF. The chain employs TRBV2 and TRBJ1-2; perhaps TRBD1 as D (6 bases). Trimming shortened V by 6 bases and J by 7 bases, and 21 bases separated the two germline ends. Germline CDR1 reads SNHLY; CDR2 reads FYNNEI. CDR3 length equals 15 residues.

At least ten counts were recorded for this clonotype. V and J are TRBV5-6 and TRBJ2-2; TRBD1 agrees at 7 bases. V gave up 5 bases and J gave up 6 bases; unmatched junction bases: 7. This CDR3 is 14 amino acids long. CDR1 is SGHDT and CDR2 is YYEEEE in the germline V gene. The DNA for the CDR3 is TGTGCCAGCAGACCCGGACAGGACCCCGGGGAGCTGTTTTTT. Protein sequence: CASRPGQDPGELFF. Using reference TRBV5-6 and TRBJ2-2 for the parts outside the CDR3, the full variable domain is DAGVTQSPTHLIKTRGQQVTLRCSPKSGHDTVSWYQQALGQGPQFIFQYYEEEERQRGNFPDRFSGHQFPNYSSELNVNALLLGDSALYLCASRPGQDPGELFFGEGSRLTVL.